This T cell receptor beta chain appears in the sequencing data of a study of T cells after yellow fever vaccination. Study as a whole: With SMART-Seq v4 Ultra Low Input, the fractions containing low cell numbers were prepared. Points from the study as a whole: A limited proportion of clonotypes was detected within both the CD4 and CD8 compartments.

This clonotype was seen ten or more times. The antigen remains undetermined. The CDR3 consists of 14 residues. Trimming took off 1 base at V and 7 bases at J, with 11 bases between the two ends. CDR1 and CDR2 from the germline V gene are SGHTA and FQGNSA. A 5'RACE template-switching step, the method used to make TCR cDNA, added a universal primer site and UMIs. Via MiXCR, TCRdb re-called the 5' RACE reads, giving one row per CDR3 protein. Among 300,000 to 350,000 distinct CDR3 sequences listed, 3% to 4.5% were seen once. V gene TRBV7-2 combines with J gene TRBJ1-5; D unresolved. This TCR derives from a man between 18 and 35 years old who received the YFV17D yellow fever vaccine. Specimen: PBMCs, collected 5 days after the yellow fever booster vaccination. CDR3 in amino acids: CASSLGGLGQPQHF. DNA for the CDR3: TGTGCCAGCAGCTTAGGAGGATTGGGGCAGCCCCAGCATTTT.